The 5 T cell receptor beta chains below were found in one sample sequenced in a study of human T cells and chemical hapten exposure. TCRdb re-derived calls from the RACE reads in MiXCR, one entry per CDR3 protein. The sample holds about 340,000 distinct CDR3 sequences, around 7% seen once. The sample's time point: patch test 1, 2 weeks after DPC sensitization. Indicated treatment: therapeutic diphenylcyclopropenone sensitization with weekly scalp DPC. This sample comprised whole blood, obtained in connection with sensitization to the hapten diphenylcyclopropenone (DPC). The receptor set was obtained from a woman between 18 and 29 years old with alopecia areata. Some clones in this sample may be carry-over from other donors' samples.

This clonotype has only a few counts. V and J are TRBV9 and TRBJ2-3, with TRBD2 matching 7 bases. Germline V gene lookup returns CDR1 SGDLS and CDR2 YYNGEE. The CDR3 contains 14 residues. J lost 2 bases, V lost 7 bases, and 7 bases had no gene match. CDR3 sequence: CASATGGPTDTQYF. The CDR3 DNA is TGTGCCAGCGCGACGGGGGGTCCCACAGATACGCAGTATTTT.

V and J are TRBV10-3 and TRBJ1-5; no definite D call. The CDR3 runs 14 residues. Looked up from germline, CDR1 is ENHRY and CDR2 is SYGVKD. V lost 10 bases and J 2 bases, leaving 15 bases between the germline ends. The CDR3 is CATRELEGNQPQHF. CDR3 in DNA: TGTGCCACACGGGAGCTCGAGGGCAATCAGCCCCAGCATTTT.

This clonotype has at least ten counts. CDR3 sequence (DNA): TGTGCCAGCAGCTCCCGGACAGGTTCGAGGACAGATACGCAGTATTTT. It encodes CASSSRTGSRTDTQYF. The chain couples TRBV14 to TRBJ2-3, with 7 nucleotides matching TRBD1. Per germline, CDR1 SGHDN and CDR2 FVKESK. After removal of 5 bases from V and 3 bases from J, the junction contained 11 bases not matched to a gene. The CDR3 extends over 16 amino acids.

This clonotype was found a few times. The chain uses TRBV5-4 and TRBJ2-7, with D hard to call. The germline V gene encodes CDR1 SGHNT and CDR2 YYREEE (reference sequence). Between the trimmed V and J ends, which lost 4 bases and 3 bases, there was a span of 11 bases. This CDR3 comprises 13 residues. The CDR3 here is CASSPMGRYEQYF. The CDR3 nucleotides are TGTGCCAGCAGCCCGATGGGCCGCTACGAGCAGTACTTC.

In this sample, this clonotype turned up many times. J is TRBJ2-7 and V is TRBV10-3; tentative D call: TRBD2 (5 bases). This CDR3 spans 13 amino acids. V was clipped by 3 bases and J by 3 bases, with 9 bases between them. Germline V gives CDR1 ENHRY, CDR2 SYGVKD. CDR3 region: CAISEPEDYEQYF. CDR3 sequence (DNA): TGTGCCATCAGTGAACCGGAGGACTACGAGCAGTACTTC.